The 21 T cell receptor beta chains below come from one sample, sequenced in a study of CD8+CD57+ T cells in acquired aplastic anemia. Genomic DNA, the template, was used for profiling of the TCR beta VDJ and CDR3. Using its own MiXCR run on the reads, TCRdb lists one record per CDR3 protein. The sample includes around 230,000 distinct CDR3 sequences, approximately 60% of them seen just once. The sample comprised sorted CD4+, CD8+, or CD8+CD57+ T cells (not recorded which) from PBMCs. These receptors all stem from a human donor in good health.

Points on this clonotype: One base away lies a much larger clone, so this may be a sequencing read error. The chain links TRBV14 to TRBJ2-1, with D tentatively TRBD1 (5 bases). Trimming removed 1 base at V and 6 bases at J, with 19 bases between. The CDR3 is made up of 17 amino acids. Germline lookup yields CDR1 SGHDN and CDR2 FVKESK. The CDR3 DNA follows: TGTGCCAGCAGCCAAGGAAGACAGTCCTTCACCTGCAATGAGCAGTTCTTC. It encodes CASSQGRQSFTCNEQFF.

This clonotype was counted only a few times. The CDR3 here is CASSIEYGYQPQHF. CDR3 DNA: TGTGCCAGTAGTATCGAGTACGGGTATCAGCCCCAGCATTTT. This chain links TRBV19 with TRBJ1-5; D ambiguous. Per the germline V gene, CDR1 is LNHDA and CDR2 is SQIVND (reference sequence). Between the trimmed V and J ends, which lost 3 bases and 5 bases, there was a span of 11 bases. CDR3 length equals 14 residues.

The rearrangement uses TRBV10-1 and TRBJ1-5, with TRBD1 identical over 8 bases. CDR3 length: 17 amino acids. The germline V gene has CDR1 WNHNN and CDR2 SYGVQD (reference sequence). V shed 8 bases and J 4 bases; nucleotides not matched to a gene: 16. The CDR3: CASPRGRGGCWNQPQHF. CDR3 nucleotides: TGCGCCAGCCCCAGGGGGCGAGGTGGTTGCTGGAATCAGCCCCAGCATTTT.

This rearrangement joins TRBV7-3 to TRBJ1-1, with D unclear. Trimming shortened V by 1 base and J by 8 bases, and 11 bases separated the two germline ends. This CDR3 is built from 13 residues. The germline V gene encodes CDR1 SGHTA and CDR2 FQGTGA. The CDR3 DNA sequence: TGTGCCAGCAGCTTAAGAGGTGGTGGGGAAGCTTTCTTT. Translating it yields CASSLRGGGEAFF.

The V and J genes are TRBV20-1 and TRBJ2-7; 7 positions match TRBD1. The CDR3 extends over 12 amino acids. The junction had 4 bases not matched to a gene; V was cut back by 6 bases and J by 2 bases. CDR1 is DFQATT and CDR2 is SNEGSKA in the germline V gene (reference sequence). CDR3 sequence reads: CSAAGTAYEQYF. As DNA, the CDR3 is TGCAGTGCCGCCGGGACAGCCTACGAGCAGTACTTC.

The V gene is TRBV7-3, the J gene TRBJ2-7; 7 bases are a match to TRBD1. This CDR3 spans 15 amino acids. Germline CDR1 and CDR2: SGHTA and FQGTGA. V was pared by 4 bases and J by 2 bases, with 8 bases of the junction left unmatched. CDR3 amino acids: CASSSRDSFPYEQYF. The CDR3 DNA sequence: TGTGCCAGCAGCTCAAGGGACAGCTTCCCCTACGAGCAGTACTTC.

The chain couples TRBV2 to TRBJ2-7; no definite D call. With 4 bases removed from V and 6 bases from J, the gap between germline ends came to 10 bases. CDR3 length: 12 residues. The germline CDR1 and CDR2 sequences are SNHLY and FYNNEI. DNA for the CDR3: TGTGCCAGCAGTGTAGAGACGGGCGAGCAGTACTTC. Its translation is CASSVETGEQYF. Variable domain in full (rest from reference TRBV2 and TRBJ2-7): EPEVTQTPSHQVTQMGQEVILRCVPISNHLYFYWYRQILGQKVEFLVSFYNNEISEKSEIFDDQFSVERPDGSNFTLKIRSTKLEDSAMYFCASSVETGEQYFGPGTRLTVT.

This clonotype was counted at least ten times. The chain couples TRBV5-5 to TRBJ2-7; D unresolved. The V gene's germline CDR1 is SGHKS and CDR2 YYEKEE (reference sequence). The ends were cut back, 2 bases at V and 0 bases at J, with 9 bases in the middle. This CDR3 has 14 amino acids. The DNA of the CDR3 is TGTGCCAGCAGCTTTACAGACCTCTCCTACGAGCAGTACTTC. This translates into CASSFTDLSYEQYF.

This clonotype was recorded only once. The chain has TRBV19 and TRBJ2-2; 7 nucleotides align to TRBD1. The CDR3 runs 18 residues. Germline CDR1 and CDR2: LNHDA and SQIVND (reference sequence). J gave up 2 bases and V 2 bases, and 11 bases lay outside the gene matches. CDR3: CASSIRLTGNLNTGELFF. CDR3 DNA sequence: TGTGCCAGTAGTATAAGGCTGACAGGGAACCTTAACACCGGGGAGCTGTTTTTT.

This clonotype was recorded a few times. This sequence joins TRBV5-1 and TRBJ2-7; D call uncertain. V was shortened by 0 bases and J by 3 bases, with 10 bases between the two germline ends. The CDR3 consists of 14 residues. The V gene's germline CDR1 is SGHRS and CDR2 YFSETQ. CDR3 coding DNA: TGCGCCAGCAGCTTGGCCGGCACGGTCTACGAGCAGTACTTC. Its protein is CASSLAGTVYEQYF.

This chain links TRBV7-2 with TRBJ2-7; 7 bases fit TRBD2. Germline assignment: CDR1 SGHTA and CDR2 FQGNSA. This CDR3 region has 16 residues. V gave up 3 bases and J gave up 1 base; unmatched junction bases: 9. The CDR3 loop reads CASSFSGLYPSYEQYF. In DNA form, the CDR3 reads TGTGCCAGCAGCTTTAGCGGGCTTTACCCTTCCTACGAGCAGTACTTC. Based on the CDR3 plus reference TRBV7-2 and TRBJ2-7, the full variable domain is GAGVSQSPSNKVTEKGKDVELRCDPISGHTALYWYRQSLGQGLEFLIYFQGNSAPDKSGLPSDRFSAERTGGSVSTLTIQRTQQEDSAVYLCASSFSGLYPSYEQYFGPGTRLTVT.

This clonotype has at least ten counts. The rearrangement uses TRBV3-2 and TRBJ1-5; the DNA was not used to check the table's D call, TRBD1. TRBV3-2 has pseudogene status. CDR3 size: 14 residues. CDR3 sequence reads: CASSRHRGYQPQHF. CDR3 nucleotide sequence: TGTGCCAGCAGCCGACACAGGGGTTATCAGCCCCAGCATTTT.

This clonotype was counted many times. The J gene is TRBJ2-5, the V gene TRBV10-2; TRBD2 matches 8 bases. V dropped 3 bases and J dropped 4; count of bases not matched to a gene: 13. In germline, CDR1 is WSHSY, CDR2 SAAADI. The CDR3 runs 17 residues. CDR3 coding DNA: TGCGCCAGCAGTGATGAGCGGGAGATAGGTATAGGAGAGACCCAGTACTTC. Translated, it gives CASSDEREIGIGETQYF.

The gene calls are TRBV10-2 and TRBJ2-1; D may be TRBD1 or TRBD2 (6 bases each). Trimming took off 4 bases at V and 2 bases at J, with 9 bases between the two ends. The CDR3 sequence is 14 residues long. Germline V gene lookup returns CDR1 WSHSY and CDR2 SAAADI. The CDR3: CASSGGATYNEQFF. DNA for the CDR3: TGCGCCAGCAGTGGGGGGGCTACCTACAATGAGCAGTTCTTC.

The chain recombines TRBV20-1 with TRBJ2-1; no clear D gene. The ends were cut back, 1 base at V and 14 bases at J, with 3 bases in the middle. CDR1 is DFQATT and CDR2 is SNEGSKA in the germline V gene (reference sequence). This CDR3 is 8 amino acids long. The CDR3 nucleotides read TGCAGTGCTAGAGGGAAGTTCTTC. It is translated as CSARGKFF.

The chain's CDR3 is CASYPGGRSNEQFF. The CDR3 DNA reads TGTGCCAGCTACCCGGGGGGGAGGAGCAATGAGCAGTTCTTC. This rearrangement joins TRBV25-1 to TRBJ2-1; TRBD2 agrees at 8 bases. With 8 bases clipped from V and 6 bases from J, the junction kept 9 bases outside the gene matches. CDR1 is MGHDK and CDR2 is SYGVNS in the germline V gene. The CDR3 contains 14 residues.

The chain employs TRBV29-1 and TRBJ2-1, with TRBD1 matching over 7 bases. Trimming took 6 bases from V and 1 from J; bases not matched to a gene: 9. Germline assignment: CDR1 SQVTM and CDR2 ANQGSEA. The CDR3 loop spans 15 amino acids. Here the CDR3 reads CSVLGQANSYNEQFF. CDR3 coding DNA: TGCAGCGTCCTCGGACAGGCGAATTCCTACAATGAGCAGTTCTTC.

On this clonotype itself: One end of the junction varies from germline; a read error may be responsible. The chain combines TRBV29-1 with TRBJ2-2, with D possibly being TRBD2 (5 bases). The CDR3 has 14 amino acids. Germline lookup yields CDR1 SQVTM and CDR2 ANQGSEA. In nucleotides, the CDR3 is TGCAGCGTTGCCGGGTCTCCTAACACCGGGGAGCTGTTCTTT. As protein: CSVAGSPNTGELFF.

V usage is TRBV5-1 and J usage is TRBJ2-7; 9 nucleotides line up with TRBD1. V trimming: 2 bases; J trimming: 3 bases; junction bases outside the gene matches: 9. The CDR3 is made up of 16 amino acids. The germline V gene encodes CDR1 SGHRS and CDR2 YFSETQ. DNA of the CDR3: TGCGCCAGCAGCTTCGGGGACAGGGACAAAGTCTACGAGCAGTACTTC. Translated: CASSFGDRDKVYEQYF.

This clonotype turned up a few times. The rearrangement joins TRBV29-1 to TRBJ2-1; 14 nucleotides align to TRBD2. With 5 bases clipped from V and 3 bases from J, the junction kept 3 bases outside the gene matches. Germline CDR1 SQVTM, CDR2 ANQGSEA. The CDR3 runs to 15 residues. CDR3 residues: CSVTGLAGVYNEQFF. The CDR3 nucleotides read TGCAGCGTTACGGGACTAGCGGGGGTCTACAATGAGCAGTTCTTC.

This clonotype was counted at least ten times. The chain combines TRBV5-6 with TRBJ2-5, with 9 bases matching TRBD2. The CDR3 is 16 residues long. Germline CDR1 is SGHDT and CDR2 is YYEEEE. The J segment lost 1 base and the V segment lost 0 bases, leaving 4 bases of the junction unmatched. CDR3: CASSLVASGAQETQYF. DNA for the CDR3: TGTGCCAGCAGCTTGGTGGCTAGCGGGGCCCAAGAGACCCAGTACTTC.